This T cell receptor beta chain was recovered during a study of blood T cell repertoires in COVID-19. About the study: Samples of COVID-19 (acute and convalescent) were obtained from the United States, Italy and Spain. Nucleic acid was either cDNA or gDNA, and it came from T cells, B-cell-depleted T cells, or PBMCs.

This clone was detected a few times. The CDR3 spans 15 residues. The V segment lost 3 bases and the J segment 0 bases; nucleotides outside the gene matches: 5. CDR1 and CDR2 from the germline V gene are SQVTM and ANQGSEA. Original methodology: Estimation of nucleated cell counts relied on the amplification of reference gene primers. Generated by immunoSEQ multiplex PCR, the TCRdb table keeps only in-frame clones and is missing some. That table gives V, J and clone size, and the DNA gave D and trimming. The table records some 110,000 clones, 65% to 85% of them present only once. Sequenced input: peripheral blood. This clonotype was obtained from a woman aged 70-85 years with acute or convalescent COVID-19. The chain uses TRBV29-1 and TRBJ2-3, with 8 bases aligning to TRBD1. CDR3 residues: CSVEAGGTSTDTQYF. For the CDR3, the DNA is TGCAGCGTTGAGGCAGGGGGCACTAGCACAGATACGCAGTATTTT.